Following are 16 T cell receptor beta chains from one sample sequenced in a study of T cells in narcolepsy. Some clones are missing from TCRdb's copy, which holds only in-frame ones; the method was immunoSEQ multiplex PCR. The table records about 20,000 clones, about four fifths of them present only once. Source material: memory (CD45RA-) CD4+ T cells from blood. Source of these receptors: a human donor in good health.

The chain joins TRBV29-1 to TRBJ2-3; D is undetermined. V was clipped by 6 bases and J by 4 bases, with 14 bases between them. In germline, CDR1 is SQVTM, CDR2 ANQGSEA. This CDR3 has 13 residues. CDR3 in DNA: TGCAGCGTCCCAAGGGAAGGCGCAGATACGCAGTATTTT. It yields the protein CSVPREGADTQYF.

This clone was seen a handful of times. The J gene is TRBJ2-3, the V gene TRBV6-1; 9 positions agree with TRBD2. The CDR3 totals 15 residues. Germline V gene sequence: CDR1 MNHNS, CDR2 SASEGT. V lost 3 bases, J lost 2 bases, and 3 bases stayed unmatched. In DNA, the CDR3 is TGTGCCAGCAGTGAGAGCGGGGGGACCACAGATACGCAGTATTTT. This translates into CASSESGGTTDTQYF.

This chain uses TRBV7-2 with TRBJ1-3; no firm D call. V gave up 5 bases and J gave up 0 bases, with 14 bases separating them. The CDR3 length is 16 residues. Germline CDR1 SGHTA, CDR2 FQGNSA. Written as DNA, the CDR3 is TGTGCCAGCAGCCTCGAAGGACCGAACTCTGGAAACACCATATATTTT. It encodes CASSLEGPNSGNTIYF.

The rearrangement uses TRBV6-5 and TRBJ2-2; the D gene could be TRBD1 or TRBD2 (5 bases each). Germline values: CDR1 MNHEY, CDR2 SVGAGI. V was pared by 4 bases and J by 2 bases, with 14 bases between. This CDR3 has 16 amino acids. The CDR3 reads CASSLSPGPNTGELFF. DNA for the CDR3: TGTGCCAGCAGTTTATCTCCGGGACCCAACACCGGGGAGCTGTTTTTT.

This rearrangement joins TRBV29-1 to TRBJ2-2; D ambiguous. This CDR3 has 14 residues. Trimming stripped 5 bases from V and 2 bases from J, with 12 bases between. Germline values: CDR1 SQVTM, CDR2 ANQGSEA. The CDR3 DNA is TGCAGCGTTAGTCTATCCATAAACACCGGGGAGCTGTTTTTT. Its protein product is CSVSLSINTGELFF.

The DNA for the CDR3 is TGTGCCAGCAGTCCAGGGTTCTACGAGCAGTACTTC. The encoded protein is CASSPGFYEQYF. V gene TRBV6-6 combines with J gene TRBJ2-7; weak D call: TRBD1 (5 bases). The CDR3 runs to 12 residues. V lost 5 bases, J lost 3 bases, and 8 bases lay in between. Germline V gives CDR1 MNHNY, CDR2 SVGAGI (reference sequence).

The rearrangement links TRBV7-8 to TRBJ1-2; no definite D call. The length of the CDR3 is 14 residues. CDR1 and CDR2 from the germline V gene are SGHVS and FQNEAQ. Trimming shortened V by 2 bases and J by 3 bases, and 10 bases separated the two germline ends. The CDR3 DNA reads TGTGCCAGCAGCTTAAAGGGCGGATACTATGGCTACACCTTC. It encodes CASSLKGGYYGYTF.

This clone was counted a single time. The rearrangement joins TRBV11-1 to TRBJ2-5; the match to TRBD1 covers 9 bases. Germline CDR1 SGHAT, CDR2 FQDESV (reference sequence). V was clipped by 5 bases and J by 3 bases; unmatched bases: 4. This CDR3 contains 14 residues. CDR3 sequence reads: CASSHRTGEETQYF. The CDR3 nucleotides read TGTGCCAGCAGCCACAGGACAGGGGAAGAGACCCAGTACTTC.

This sequence joins TRBV11-1 and TRBJ2-1; 13 positions match TRBD2. This CDR3 spans 16 amino acids. The junction had 7 bases not matched to a gene; V was cut back by 4 bases and J by 7 bases. Germline CDR1 is SGHAT and CDR2 is FQDESV (reference sequence). CDR3 nucleotide sequence: TGTGCCAGCAGCTACACTAGCGGGAGGGCCTCGAATGAGCAGTTCTTC. It is translated as CASSYTSGRASNEQFF.

This clone was seen just once. V gene TRBV7-6 combines with J gene TRBJ2-5; tentative D call: TRBD2 (7 bases). The CDR3 contains 15 residues. Trimming removed 1 base at V and 4 bases at J, with 13 bases between. Per the germline V gene, CDR1 is SGHVS and CDR2 is FNYEAQ. CDR3 protein: CASSLVGGQGETQYF. As DNA, the CDR3 is TGTGCCAGCAGCTTAGTCGGGGGGCAGGGAGAGACCCAGTACTTC.

J is TRBJ2-1 and V is TRBV5-1; D might be TRBD1 (5 bases). Looked up from germline, CDR1 is SGHRS and CDR2 is YFSETQ. Trimming cost V 4 bases and J 3 bases, with 8 bases left between them. The CDR3 is made up of 13 amino acids. CDR3 region: CASSPDSYNEQFF. As DNA, the CDR3 is TGCGCCAGCAGCCCAGACAGCTACAATGAGCAGTTCTTC.

This chain connects TRBV7-8 to TRBJ1-5; D unresolved. From germline, CDR1 is SGHVS and CDR2 FQNEAQ. Trimming took off 5 bases at V and 4 bases at J, with 18 bases between the two ends. There are 16 residues in the CDR3. The CDR3 nucleotides are TGTGCCAGCAGCGATCAGAACGGGGTTCGAAATCAGCCCCAGCATTTT. Encoded protein: CASSDQNGVRNQPQHF.

V and J are TRBV11-3 and TRBJ2-2; TRBD2 agrees at 9 bases. This CDR3 comprises 14 residues. The germline CDR1 and CDR2 sequences are SGHNT and YENEEA. The junction had 0 bases not matched to a gene; V was cut back by 1 base and J by 6 bases. CDR3 in amino acids: CASSLVAGAGELFF. The CDR3 nucleotides are TGTGCCAGCAGCTTAGTAGCGGGGGCCGGGGAGCTGTTTTTT.

This clone was recorded once. This CDR3 reads CASGLGKQYF. For the CDR3, the DNA is TGTGCCAGCGGATTAGGCAAGCAGTACTTC. The gene calls are TRBV27 and TRBJ2-7; D gene unclear. Trimming stripped 8 bases from V and 8 bases from J, with 10 bases between. The germline CDR1 and CDR2 sequences are MNHEY and SMNVEV (reference sequence). The CDR3 loop spans 10 amino acids.

The J gene is TRBJ1-1, the V gene TRBV4-2, with 7 bases fitting TRBD1. The junction had 6 bases not matched to a gene; V was cut back by 4 bases and J by 4 bases. The CDR3 consists of 14 residues. Germline-derived CDR1 and CDR2 are LGHNA and YNFKEQ. The CDR3 nucleotides read TGTGCCAGCAGCCCTCATCGACAGGGCACTGAAGCTTTCTTT. It yields the protein CASSPHRQGTEAFF.

The chain's CDR3 is CASSFRQGYEQYF. Here the CDR3 DNA reads TGTGCCAGCAGCTTTCGCCAGGGCTACGAGCAGTACTTC. The chain employs TRBV5-6 and TRBJ2-7, with D possibly TRBD1 on 5 matching bases. The length of the CDR3 is 13 residues. V lost 2 bases and J 3 bases, leaving 9 bases between the germline ends. Germline CDR1 and CDR2: SGHDT and YYEEEE.